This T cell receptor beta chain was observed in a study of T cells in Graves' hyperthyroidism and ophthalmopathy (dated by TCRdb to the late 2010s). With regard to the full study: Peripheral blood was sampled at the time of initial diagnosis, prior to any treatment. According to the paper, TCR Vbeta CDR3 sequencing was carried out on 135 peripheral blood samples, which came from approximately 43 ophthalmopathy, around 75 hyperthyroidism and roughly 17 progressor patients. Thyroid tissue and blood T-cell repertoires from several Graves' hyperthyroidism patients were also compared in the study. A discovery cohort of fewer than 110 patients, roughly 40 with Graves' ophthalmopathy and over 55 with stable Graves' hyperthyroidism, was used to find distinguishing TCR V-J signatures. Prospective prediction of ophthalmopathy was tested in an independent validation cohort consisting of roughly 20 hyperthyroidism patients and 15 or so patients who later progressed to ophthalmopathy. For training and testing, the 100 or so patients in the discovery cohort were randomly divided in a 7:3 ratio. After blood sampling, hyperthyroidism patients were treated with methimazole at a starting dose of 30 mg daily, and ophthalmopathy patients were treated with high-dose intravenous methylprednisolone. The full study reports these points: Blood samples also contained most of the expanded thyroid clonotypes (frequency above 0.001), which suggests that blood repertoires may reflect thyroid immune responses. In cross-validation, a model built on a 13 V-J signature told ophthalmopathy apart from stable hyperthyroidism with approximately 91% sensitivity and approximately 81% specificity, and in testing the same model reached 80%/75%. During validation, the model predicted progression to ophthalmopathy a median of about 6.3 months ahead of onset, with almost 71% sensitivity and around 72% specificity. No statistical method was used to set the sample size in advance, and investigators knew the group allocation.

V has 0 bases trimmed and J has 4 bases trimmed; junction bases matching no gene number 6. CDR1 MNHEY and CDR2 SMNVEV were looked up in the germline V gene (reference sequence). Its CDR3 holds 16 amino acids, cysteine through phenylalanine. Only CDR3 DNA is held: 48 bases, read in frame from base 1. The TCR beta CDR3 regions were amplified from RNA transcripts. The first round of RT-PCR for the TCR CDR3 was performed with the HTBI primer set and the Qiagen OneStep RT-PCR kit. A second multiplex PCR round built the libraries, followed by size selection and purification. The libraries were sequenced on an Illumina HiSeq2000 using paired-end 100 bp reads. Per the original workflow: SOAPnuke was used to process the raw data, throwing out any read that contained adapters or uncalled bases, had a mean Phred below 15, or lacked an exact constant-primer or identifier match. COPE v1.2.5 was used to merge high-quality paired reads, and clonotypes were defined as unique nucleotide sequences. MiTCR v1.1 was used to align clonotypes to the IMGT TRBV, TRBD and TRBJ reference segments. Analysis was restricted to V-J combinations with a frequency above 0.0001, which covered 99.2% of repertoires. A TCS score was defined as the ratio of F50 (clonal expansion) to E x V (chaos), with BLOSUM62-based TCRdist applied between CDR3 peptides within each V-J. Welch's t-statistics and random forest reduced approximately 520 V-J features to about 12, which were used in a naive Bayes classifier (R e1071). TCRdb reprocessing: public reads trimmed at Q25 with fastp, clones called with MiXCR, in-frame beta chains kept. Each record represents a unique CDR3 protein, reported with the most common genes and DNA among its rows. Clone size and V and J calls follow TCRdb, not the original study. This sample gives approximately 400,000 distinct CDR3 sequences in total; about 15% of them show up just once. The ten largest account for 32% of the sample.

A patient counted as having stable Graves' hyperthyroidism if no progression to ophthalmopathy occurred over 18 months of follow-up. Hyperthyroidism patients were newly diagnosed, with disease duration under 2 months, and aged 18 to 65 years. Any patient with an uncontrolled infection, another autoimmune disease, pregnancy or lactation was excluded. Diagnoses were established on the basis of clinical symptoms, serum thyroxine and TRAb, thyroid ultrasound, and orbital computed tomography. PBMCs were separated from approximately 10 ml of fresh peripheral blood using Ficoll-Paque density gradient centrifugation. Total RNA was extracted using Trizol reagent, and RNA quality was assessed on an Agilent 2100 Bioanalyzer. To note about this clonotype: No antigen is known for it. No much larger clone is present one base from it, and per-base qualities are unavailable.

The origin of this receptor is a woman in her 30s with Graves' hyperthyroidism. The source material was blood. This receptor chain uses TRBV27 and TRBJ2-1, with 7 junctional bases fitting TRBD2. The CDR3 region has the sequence CASSLSIAGVYNEQFF. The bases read TGTGCCAGCAGTTTATCCATTGCGGGAGTATACAATGAGCAGTTCTTC.